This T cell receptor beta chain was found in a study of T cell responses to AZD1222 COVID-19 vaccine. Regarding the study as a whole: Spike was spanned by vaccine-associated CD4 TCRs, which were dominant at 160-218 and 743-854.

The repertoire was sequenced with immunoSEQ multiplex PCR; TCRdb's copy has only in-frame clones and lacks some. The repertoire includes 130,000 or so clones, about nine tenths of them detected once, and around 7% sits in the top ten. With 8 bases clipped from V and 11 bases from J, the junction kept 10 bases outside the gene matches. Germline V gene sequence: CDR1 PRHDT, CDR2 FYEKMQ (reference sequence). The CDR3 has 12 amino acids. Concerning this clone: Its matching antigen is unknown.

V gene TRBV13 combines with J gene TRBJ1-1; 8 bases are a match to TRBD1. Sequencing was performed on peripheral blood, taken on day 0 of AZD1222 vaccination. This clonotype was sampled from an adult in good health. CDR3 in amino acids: CASSTGGWRAFF. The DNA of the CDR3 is TGTGCCAGCTCCACAGGGGGTTGGAGGGCTTTCTTT.